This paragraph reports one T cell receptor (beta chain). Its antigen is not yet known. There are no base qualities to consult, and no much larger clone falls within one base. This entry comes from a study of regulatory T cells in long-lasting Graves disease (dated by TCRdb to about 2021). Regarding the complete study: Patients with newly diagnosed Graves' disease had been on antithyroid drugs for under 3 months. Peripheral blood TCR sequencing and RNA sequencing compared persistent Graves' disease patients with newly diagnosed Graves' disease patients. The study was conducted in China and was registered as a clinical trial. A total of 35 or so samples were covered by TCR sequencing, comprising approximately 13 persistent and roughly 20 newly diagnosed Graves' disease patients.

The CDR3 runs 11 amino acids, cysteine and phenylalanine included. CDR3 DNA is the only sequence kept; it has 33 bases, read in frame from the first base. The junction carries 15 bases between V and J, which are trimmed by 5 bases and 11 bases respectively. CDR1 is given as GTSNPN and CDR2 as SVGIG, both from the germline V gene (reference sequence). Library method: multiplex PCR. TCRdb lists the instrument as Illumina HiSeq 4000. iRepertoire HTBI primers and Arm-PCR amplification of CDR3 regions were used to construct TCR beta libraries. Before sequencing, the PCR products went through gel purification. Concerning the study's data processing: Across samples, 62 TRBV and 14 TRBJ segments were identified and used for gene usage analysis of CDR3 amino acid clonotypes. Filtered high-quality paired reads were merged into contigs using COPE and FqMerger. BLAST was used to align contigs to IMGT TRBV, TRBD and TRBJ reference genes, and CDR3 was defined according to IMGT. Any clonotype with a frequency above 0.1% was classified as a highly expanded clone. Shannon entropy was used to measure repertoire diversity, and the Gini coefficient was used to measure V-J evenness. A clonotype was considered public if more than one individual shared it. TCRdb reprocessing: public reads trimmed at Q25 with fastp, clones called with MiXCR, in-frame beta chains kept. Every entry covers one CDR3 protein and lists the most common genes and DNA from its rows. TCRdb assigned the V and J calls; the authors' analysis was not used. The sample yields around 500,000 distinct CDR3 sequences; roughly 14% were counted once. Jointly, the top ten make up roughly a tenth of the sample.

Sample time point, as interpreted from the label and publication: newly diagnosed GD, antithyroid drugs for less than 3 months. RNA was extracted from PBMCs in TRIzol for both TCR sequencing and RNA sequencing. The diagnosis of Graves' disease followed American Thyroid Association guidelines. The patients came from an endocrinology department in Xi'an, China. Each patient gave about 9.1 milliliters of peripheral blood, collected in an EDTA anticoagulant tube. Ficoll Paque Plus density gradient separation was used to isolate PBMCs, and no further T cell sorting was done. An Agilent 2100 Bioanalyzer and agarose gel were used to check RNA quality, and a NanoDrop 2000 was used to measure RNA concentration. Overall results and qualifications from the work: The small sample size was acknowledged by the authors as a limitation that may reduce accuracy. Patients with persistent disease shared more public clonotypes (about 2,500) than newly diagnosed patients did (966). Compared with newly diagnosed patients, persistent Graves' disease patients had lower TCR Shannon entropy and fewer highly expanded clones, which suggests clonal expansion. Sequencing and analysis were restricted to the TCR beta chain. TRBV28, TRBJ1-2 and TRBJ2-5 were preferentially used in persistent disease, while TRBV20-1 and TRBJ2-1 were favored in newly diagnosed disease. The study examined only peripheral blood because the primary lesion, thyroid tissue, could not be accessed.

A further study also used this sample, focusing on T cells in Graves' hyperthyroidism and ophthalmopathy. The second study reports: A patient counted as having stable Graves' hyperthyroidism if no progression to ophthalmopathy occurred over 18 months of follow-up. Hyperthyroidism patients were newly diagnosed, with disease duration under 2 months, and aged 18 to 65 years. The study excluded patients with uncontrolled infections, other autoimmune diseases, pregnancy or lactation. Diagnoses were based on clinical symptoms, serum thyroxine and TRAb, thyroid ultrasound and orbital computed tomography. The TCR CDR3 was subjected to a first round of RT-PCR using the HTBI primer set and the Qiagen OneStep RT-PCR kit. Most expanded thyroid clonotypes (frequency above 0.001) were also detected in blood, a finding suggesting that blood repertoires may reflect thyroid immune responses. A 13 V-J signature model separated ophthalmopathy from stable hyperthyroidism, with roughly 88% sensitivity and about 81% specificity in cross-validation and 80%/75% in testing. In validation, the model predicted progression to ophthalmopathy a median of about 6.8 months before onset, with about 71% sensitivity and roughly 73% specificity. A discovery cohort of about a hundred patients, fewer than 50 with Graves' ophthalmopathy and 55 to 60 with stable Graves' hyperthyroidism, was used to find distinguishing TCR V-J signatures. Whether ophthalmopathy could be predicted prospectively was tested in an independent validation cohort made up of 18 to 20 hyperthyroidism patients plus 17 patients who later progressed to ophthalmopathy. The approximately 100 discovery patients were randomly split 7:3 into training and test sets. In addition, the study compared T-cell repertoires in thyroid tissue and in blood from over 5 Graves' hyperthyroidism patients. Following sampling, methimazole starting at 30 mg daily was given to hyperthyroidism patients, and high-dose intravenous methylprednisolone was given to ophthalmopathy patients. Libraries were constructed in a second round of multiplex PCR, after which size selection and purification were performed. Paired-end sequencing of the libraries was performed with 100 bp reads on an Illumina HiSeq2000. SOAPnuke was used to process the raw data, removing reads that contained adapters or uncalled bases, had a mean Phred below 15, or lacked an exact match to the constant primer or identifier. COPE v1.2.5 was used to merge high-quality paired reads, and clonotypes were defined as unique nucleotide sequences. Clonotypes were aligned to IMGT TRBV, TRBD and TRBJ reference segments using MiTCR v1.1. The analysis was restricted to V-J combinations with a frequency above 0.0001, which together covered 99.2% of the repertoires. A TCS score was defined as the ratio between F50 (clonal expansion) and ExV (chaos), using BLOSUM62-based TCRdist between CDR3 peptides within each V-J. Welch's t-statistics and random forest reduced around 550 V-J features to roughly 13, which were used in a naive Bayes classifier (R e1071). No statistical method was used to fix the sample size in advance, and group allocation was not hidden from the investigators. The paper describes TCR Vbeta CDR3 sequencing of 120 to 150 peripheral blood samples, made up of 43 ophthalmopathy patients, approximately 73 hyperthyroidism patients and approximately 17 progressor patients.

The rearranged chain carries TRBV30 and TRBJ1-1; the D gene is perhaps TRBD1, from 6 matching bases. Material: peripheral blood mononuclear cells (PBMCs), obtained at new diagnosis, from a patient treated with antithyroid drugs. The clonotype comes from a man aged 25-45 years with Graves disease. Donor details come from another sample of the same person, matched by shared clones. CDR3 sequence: CAWDRSSTAFF. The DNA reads TGTGCCTGGGACAGGTCTTCCACGGCTTTCTTT.